This T cell receptor (beta chain) originates from a study of T cells expressing NK-cell markers. Germline CDR1 DFQATT, CDR2 SNEGSKA (reference sequence). CDR3 length equals 15 residues. TCRdb re-called the 5' RACE reads and gives one entry per CDR3 protein, without DNA. This listing includes several thousand distinct CDR3 sequences. The V gene is TRBV20-1, the J gene TRBJ2-1; without DNA, the TCRdb call of TRBD2 cannot be checked. The source material was blood T cells: a sorted CD56 or NKG2C T cell subset, CD4+ or CD8+ T cells, or bulk PBMC T cells (not recorded which). This TCR was sampled from a man aged 18 to 30 in good health. This CDR3 reads CSARPVVGSWNEQFF.